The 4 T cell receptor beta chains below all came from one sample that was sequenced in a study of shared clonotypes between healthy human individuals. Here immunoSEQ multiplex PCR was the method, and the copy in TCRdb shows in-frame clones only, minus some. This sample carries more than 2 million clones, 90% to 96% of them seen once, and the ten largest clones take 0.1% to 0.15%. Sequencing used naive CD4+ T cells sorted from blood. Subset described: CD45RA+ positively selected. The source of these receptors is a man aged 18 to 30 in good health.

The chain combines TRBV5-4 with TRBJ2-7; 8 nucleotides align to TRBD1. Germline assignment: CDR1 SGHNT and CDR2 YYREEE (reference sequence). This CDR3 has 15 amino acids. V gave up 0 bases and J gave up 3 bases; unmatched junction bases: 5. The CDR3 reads CASSLANRGNYEQYF. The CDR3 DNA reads TGTGCCAGCAGCTTGGCCAACAGGGGGAACTACGAGCAGTACTTC.

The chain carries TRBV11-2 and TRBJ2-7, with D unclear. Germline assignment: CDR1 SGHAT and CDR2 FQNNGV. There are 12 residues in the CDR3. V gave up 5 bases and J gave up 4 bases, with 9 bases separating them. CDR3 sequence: CASSRAGYEQYF. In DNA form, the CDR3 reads TGTGCCAGCAGCCGGGCTGGGTACGAGCAGTACTTC.

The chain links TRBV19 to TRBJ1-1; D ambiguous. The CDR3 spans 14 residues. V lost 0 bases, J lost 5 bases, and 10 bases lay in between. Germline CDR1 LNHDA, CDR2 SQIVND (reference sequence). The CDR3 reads CASSIEGPETEAFF. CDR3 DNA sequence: TGTGCCAGTAGTATAGAAGGACCGGAGACTGAAGCTTTCTTT.

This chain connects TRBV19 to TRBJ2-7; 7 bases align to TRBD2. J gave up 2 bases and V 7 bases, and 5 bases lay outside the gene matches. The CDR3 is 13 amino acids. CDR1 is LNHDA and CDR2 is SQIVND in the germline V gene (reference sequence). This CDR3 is CASTRDYPYEQYF. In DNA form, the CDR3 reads TGTGCCAGTACCCGGGACTACCCCTACGAGCAGTACTTC.